These 25 T cell receptor beta chains share one sample of origin, sequenced in a study of blood T cell repertoires in COVID-19. Sequenced by immunoSEQ multiplex PCR; TCRdb stores in-frame clones only, minus some. This sample has roughly 150,000 clones, with around 83% found just once. Sequencing was performed on peripheral blood. The receptors were gathered from a woman aged 50 to 65 with acute or convalescent COVID-19.

The chain has TRBV4-1 and TRBJ2-7; 7 nucleotides align to TRBD1. This CDR3 comprises 13 residues. V trimming: 4 bases; J trimming: 4 bases; junction bases outside the gene matches: 4. CDR1 and CDR2 (germline): MGHRA, YSYEKL. The CDR3 spells CASSRGTEYEQYF. In DNA, the CDR3 is TGCGCCAGCAGCCGTGGGACAGAATACGAGCAGTACTTC.

V is TRBV28 and J is TRBJ2-3, with a tentative D call TRBD1 (5 bases). Germline assignment: CDR1 MDHEN and CDR2 SYDVKM. The V and J ends lost 8 bases and 3 bases respectively, with 27 bases between them. The CDR3 spans 18 residues. The CDR3 spells CASPWLPTDRILTDTQYF. In DNA, the CDR3 is TGTGCCAGCCCCTGGTTACCCACCGACAGAATATTAACAGATACGCAGTATTTT.

The J gene is TRBJ1-5, the V gene TRBV27; 7 nucleotides agree with TRBD1. The CDR3 covers 15 residues. The V gene end was trimmed by 2 bases and the J gene end by 4 bases; junction bases not matched to a gene: 5. CDR1 and CDR2 from the germline V gene are MNHEY and SMNVEV (reference sequence). In DNA, the CDR3 is TGTGCCAGCAGTTTAGAGGGGGCCTTTAATCAGCCCCAGCATTTT. Translated: CASSLEGAFNQPQHF.

In its sample, this clone was seen once. CDR3 DNA sequence: TGTGCCAGCAGCCAAGAAGGGGACAGGGGGCTGGGTGGCTACACCTTC. Its protein is CASSQEGDRGLGGYTF. V gene TRBV4-2 combines with J gene TRBJ1-2; 12 bases align to TRBD1. The germline V gene has CDR1 LGHNA and CDR2 YNFKEQ. The length of the CDR3 is 16 residues. The trim removed 0 bases at V and 7 bases at J, leaving 6 bases unmatched.

The V and J genes are TRBV29-1 and TRBJ2-5; D might be TRBD1 (5 bases). Germline-derived CDR1 and CDR2 are SQVTM and ANQGSEA. V lost 7 bases, J lost 1 base, and 16 bases lay in between. The CDR3 length is 14 residues. The CDR3, as DNA: TGCAGCGCCCCCCTACAGGAAGGCCAAGAGACCCAGTACTTC. Translating it yields CSAPLQEGQETQYF.

The CDR3 region has the DNA TGTGCCAGCAGCAGACTCGGGAACACCGGGGAGCTGTTTTTT. Protein sequence: CASSRLGNTGELFF. The J gene is TRBJ2-2, the V gene TRBV5-4; D is uncertain. Germline V gene lookup returns CDR1 SGHNT and CDR2 YYREEE (reference sequence). Trimming pared 4 bases from V and 1 base from J, leaving 8 bases between. CDR3 length equals 14 residues.

The chain has TRBV5-1 and TRBJ2-1; TRBD2 matches at 8 bases. This CDR3 spans 16 amino acids. The J segment lost 0 bases and the V segment lost 0 bases, leaving 2 bases of the junction unmatched. Germline CDR1 and CDR2: SGHRS and YFSETQ. CDR3 region: CASSLAGTSSYNEQFF. In DNA form, the CDR3 reads TGCGCCAGCAGCTTGGCCGGGACTAGCTCCTACAATGAGCAGTTCTTC.

J is TRBJ2-5 and V is TRBV7-2, with 7 positions matching TRBD2. This CDR3 region has 13 residues. V trimming: 5 bases; J trimming: 5 bases; junction bases outside the gene matches: 5. Germline V gene lookup returns CDR1 SGHTA and CDR2 FQGNSA. The CDR3 coding sequence is TGTGCCAGCAGCCCCGGGCGGGGGGAGACCCAGTACTTC. Amino acid sequence: CASSPGRGETQYF.

The genes are TRBV6-1 and TRBJ1-2; D gene unclear. The germline CDR1 and CDR2 sequences are MNHNS and SASEGT. The V gene lost 0 bases and the J gene lost 2 bases, with 16 bases spanning the gap. This CDR3 contains 17 residues. The CDR3 loop reads CASSEAPGGDVNYGYTF. The CDR3 DNA reads TGTGCCAGCAGTGAAGCGCCGGGAGGCGACGTCAACTATGGCTACACCTTC.

The rearrangement joins TRBV4-2 to TRBJ2-2; 13 bases match TRBD2. Germline lookup yields CDR1 LGHNA and CDR2 YNFKEQ. Unmatched junction bases numbered 3, after V lost 2 bases and J lost 3 bases. The CDR3 runs to 17 residues. The CDR3 here is CASSQSGLAGDTGELFF. The CDR3 DNA reads as TGTGCCAGCAGCCAAAGCGGACTAGCGGGGGACACCGGGGAGCTGTTTTTT.

This clone has just one count. The rearrangement links TRBV4-1 to TRBJ1-4; no clear D gene. The CDR3 is made up of 16 amino acids. The germline V gene has CDR1 MGHRA and CDR2 YSYEKL. Trimming removed 0 bases from V and 0 bases from J, with 8 bases in between. In DNA, the CDR3 is TGCGCCAGCAGCCAAGAGGCCCTTTCAACTAATGAAAAACTGTTTTTT. Protein sequence: CASSQEALSTNEKLFF.

The rearrangement joins TRBV12-3 or TRBV12-4 to TRBJ1-2; a weak D match, TRBD1 (6 bases). V gave up 3 bases and J gave up 9 bases, with 14 bases separating them. The CDR3 contains 13 residues. This CDR3 is CASSFGGRKSYTF. CDR3 sequence (DNA): TGTGCCAGCAGTTTCGGGGGGCGAAAAAGCTACACCTTC.

This clone appeared a few times. J is TRBJ1-2 and V is TRBV29-1, with 8 bases identical to TRBD1. J lost 6 bases, V lost 3 bases, and 0 bases had no gene match. This CDR3 region has 11 residues. The germline V gene encodes CDR1 SQVTM and CDR2 ANQGSEA. The CDR3: CSVEGQDGYTF. CDR3 sequence (DNA): TGCAGCGTTGAGGGACAGGATGGCTACACCTTC.

This clone was observed once. V usage is TRBV10-3 and J usage is TRBJ1-4; the match to TRBD1 covers 7 bases. Germline lookup yields CDR1 ENHRY and CDR2 SYGVKD. Trimming at V came to 7 bases and at J to 4 bases, leaving 3 bases not matched to a gene. The length of the CDR3 is 13 residues. The CDR3 reads CAIKGAHNEKLFF. CDR3 sequence (DNA): TGTGCCATCAAGGGGGCCCATAATGAAAAACTGTTTTTT.

The V and J genes are TRBV29-1 and TRBJ2-3, with TRBD2 matching over 10 bases. After removal of 4 bases from V and 0 bases from J, the junction contained 4 bases not matched to a gene. Germline lookup yields CDR1 SQVTM and CDR2 ANQGSEA. This CDR3 region has 15 residues. CDR3 protein: CSVGTSGTSTDTQYF. DNA of the CDR3: TGCAGCGTTGGGACTAGCGGTACTAGCACAGATACGCAGTATTTT.

The rearrangement links TRBV12-5 to TRBJ2-7; a weak D match, TRBD2 (5 bases). Trimming shortened V by 7 bases and J by 3 bases, and 16 bases separated the two germline ends. Per germline, CDR1 LGHNT and CDR2 FRNRAP. The CDR3 has 14 amino acids. The CDR3 is CASAKEAGVYEQYF. CDR3 coding DNA: TGTGCTAGTGCCAAGGAGGCAGGAGTCTACGAGCAGTACTTC. Combining the CDR3 with reference TRBV12-5 and TRBJ2-7 gives the whole variable domain DARVTQTPRHKVTEMGQEVTMRCQPILGHNTVFWYRQTMMQGLELLAYFRNRAPLDDSGMPKDRFSAEMPDATLATLKIQPSEPRDSAVYFCASAKEAGVYEQYFGPGTRLTVT.

V usage is TRBV5-1 and J usage is TRBJ1-2; D uncertain. Germline V gene sequence: CDR1 SGHRS, CDR2 YFSETQ. The CDR3 extends over 15 amino acids. V lost 0 bases, J lost 8 bases, and 17 bases lay in between. The CDR3 here is CASSLEVTSRGGYTF. The CDR3 coding sequence is TGCGCCAGCAGCTTGGAGGTCACGTCGCGAGGGGGCTACACCTTC. The full variable domain, its missing parts supplied by reference TRBV5-1 and TRBJ1-2, is KAGVTQTPRYLIKTRGQQVTLSCSPISGHRSVSWYQQTPGQGLQFLFEYFSETQRNKGNFPGRFSGRQFSNSRSEMNVSTLELGDSALYLCASSLEVTSRGGYTFGSGTRLTVV.

V usage is TRBV7-8 and J usage is TRBJ2-5; TRBD1 might be the D (6 bases). The CDR3 consists of 13 residues. V was pared by 4 bases and J by 5 bases, with 11 bases between. From germline, CDR1 is SGHVS and CDR2 FQNEAQ. The DNA of the CDR3 is TGTGCCAGCAGCTCGGACAGAGCTGAGACCCAGTACTTC. This encodes CASSSDRAETQYF.

The genes are TRBV7-8 and TRBJ1-5; a weak D match, TRBD1 (6 bases). The germline V gene encodes CDR1 SGHVS and CDR2 FQNEAQ. CDR3 length: 16 amino acids. Trimming shortened V by 1 base and J by 7 bases, and 17 bases separated the two germline ends. CDR3 sequence reads: CASSLEWGTGNQPQHF. The CDR3 nucleotides are TGTGCCAGCAGCTTAGAGTGGGGTACAGGGAACCAGCCCCAGCATTTT.

The chain couples TRBV25-1 to TRBJ2-3; the match to TRBD2 covers 7 bases. The CDR3 spans 16 residues. Germline loops: CDR1 MGHDK, CDR2 SYGVNS. The junction had 7 bases not matched to a gene; V was cut back by 2 bases and J by 2 bases. CDR3 nucleotide sequence: TGTGCCAGCAGTGAAGGGGGGGGACCTTACACAGATACGCAGTATTTT. This codes for CASSEGGGPYTDTQYF.

The rearrangement uses TRBV6-5 and TRBJ1-1, with no clear D. The CDR3 totals 14 residues. V lost 0 bases to trimming and J lost 5 bases, with 10 bases between them. Germline V gene lookup returns CDR1 MNHEY and CDR2 SVGAGI. The CDR3 reads CASSYSVRGTEAFF. The CDR3 DNA sequence: TGTGCCAGCAGTTACTCGGTCCGAGGAACTGAAGCTTTCTTT.

This clone showed up just a few times. The CDR3 nucleotides are TGCAGCGTTAAGACAGGGGGCGAAGAAGAGACCCAGTACTTC. This translates into CSVKTGGEEETQYF. The chain couples TRBV29-1 to TRBJ2-5; 10 bases agree with TRBD1. The J segment lost 3 bases and the V segment lost 5 bases, leaving 6 bases of the junction unmatched. This CDR3 has 14 residues. Germline V gives CDR1 SQVTM, CDR2 ANQGSEA.

V and J are TRBV4-2 and TRBJ1-1; 12 nucleotides agree with TRBD1. Trimming cost V 4 bases and J 6 bases; bases outside gene matches: 9. Per the germline V gene, CDR1 is LGHNA and CDR2 is YNFKEQ. The CDR3 length is 16 residues. CDR3 coding DNA: TGTGCCAGCAGCCCGGCGGGACAGGGGGCTAGGGCTGAAGCTTTCTTT. Residues: CASSPAGQGARAEAFF.

The chain has TRBV5-5 and TRBJ1-4, with a weak D call TRBD1 (6 bases). Germline V gene sequence: CDR1 SGHKS, CDR2 YYEKEE (reference sequence). V dropped 4 bases and J dropped 3 bases, with 13 bases sitting between them. CDR3 length: 15 amino acids. The CDR3 DNA sequence: TGTGCCAGCAGCCTACAGGGCGGCTCTAATGAAAAACTGTTTTTT. Protein: CASSLQGGSNEKLFF.

The gene calls are TRBV7-2 and TRBJ2-3; no definite D call. With 2 bases removed from V and 2 bases from J, the gap between germline ends came to 5 bases. CDR1 is SGHTA and CDR2 is FQGNSA in the germline V gene. There are 13 residues in the CDR3. The CDR3 sequence is CASSLLPTDTQYF. The CDR3 region has the DNA TGTGCCAGCAGCTTACTTCCCACAGATACGCAGTATTTT.